The TCR beta chain described here comes from a study of STAT5B mutations in CD4+ large granular lymphocyte leukemia. Buffy coats from healthy blood donors served as controls. With 1 base removed from V and 2 bases from J, the gap between germline ends came to 11 bases. This CDR3 spans 15 amino acids. CDR1 is MGHDK and CDR2 is SYGVNS in the germline V gene. The survey-level immunoSEQ assay was used. Profiled with immunoSEQ multiplex PCR; TCRdb holds only in-frame clones, not every one. The sample lists around 50,000 clones; more than 65% were seen once. About this clone itself: Its antigen is unknown.

Notes on the study in general: Without HLA matching, higher CD4+ than CD8+ T-LGLL clonality could reflect small sample size. 8/27 top patient clones versus 2/35 control clones were TRBV06-family.

The clonotype originates from a human donor in good health. V and J are TRBV25-1 and TRBJ1-1; tentatively, D is TRBD1 (5 bases). The sequencing input was CD4+ T cells from blood buffy coats. For the CDR3, the DNA is TGTGCCAGCAGTGAATTGGTGGGGGGAAACACTGAAGCTTTCTTT. Its translation is CASSELVGGNTEAFF.